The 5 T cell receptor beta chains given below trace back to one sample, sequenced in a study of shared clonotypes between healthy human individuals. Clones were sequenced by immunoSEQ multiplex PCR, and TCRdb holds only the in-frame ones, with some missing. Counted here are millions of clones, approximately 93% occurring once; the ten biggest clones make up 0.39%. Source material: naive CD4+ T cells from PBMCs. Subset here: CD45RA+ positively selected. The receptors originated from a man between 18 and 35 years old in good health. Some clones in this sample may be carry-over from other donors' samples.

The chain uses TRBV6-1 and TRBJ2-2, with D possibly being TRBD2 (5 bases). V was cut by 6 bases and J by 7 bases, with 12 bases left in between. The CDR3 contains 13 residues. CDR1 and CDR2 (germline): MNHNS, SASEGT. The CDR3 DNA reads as TGTGCCAGCAGACTAGGTTTGGTCGGGGAGCTGTTTTTT. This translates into CASRLGLVGELFF.

DNA of the CDR3: TGTGCCAGCAGCACTCTTGGAGGGAGGGATACGCAGTATTTT. Amino acid sequence: CASSTLGGRDTQYF. V and J are TRBV7-9 and TRBJ2-3; maybe TRBD2 (6 bases). V shed 5 bases and J shed 6 bases, with 15 bases lying between them. Germline-derived CDR1 and CDR2 are SEHNR and FQNEAQ (reference sequence). The CDR3 is made up of 14 amino acids.

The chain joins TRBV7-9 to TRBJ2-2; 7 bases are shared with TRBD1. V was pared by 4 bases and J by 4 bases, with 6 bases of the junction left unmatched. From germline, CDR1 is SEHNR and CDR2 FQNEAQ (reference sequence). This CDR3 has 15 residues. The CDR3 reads CASSYPRQGTGELFF. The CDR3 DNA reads TGTGCCAGCAGCTATCCTAGACAGGGCACCGGGGAGCTGTTTTTT.

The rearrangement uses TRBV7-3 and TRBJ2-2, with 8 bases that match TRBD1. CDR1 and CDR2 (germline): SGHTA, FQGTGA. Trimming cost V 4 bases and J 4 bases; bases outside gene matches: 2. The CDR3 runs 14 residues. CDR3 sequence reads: CASSSQGATGELFF. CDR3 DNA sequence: TGTGCCAGCAGCTCCCAGGGGGCCACCGGGGAGCTGTTTTTT.

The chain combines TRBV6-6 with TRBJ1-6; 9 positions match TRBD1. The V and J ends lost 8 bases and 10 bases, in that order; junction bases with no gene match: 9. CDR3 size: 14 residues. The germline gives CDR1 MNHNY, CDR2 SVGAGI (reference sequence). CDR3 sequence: CASAPGTGTSPLHF. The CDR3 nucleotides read TGTGCCAGCGCCCCCGGGACAGGGACATCACCCCTCCACTTT.